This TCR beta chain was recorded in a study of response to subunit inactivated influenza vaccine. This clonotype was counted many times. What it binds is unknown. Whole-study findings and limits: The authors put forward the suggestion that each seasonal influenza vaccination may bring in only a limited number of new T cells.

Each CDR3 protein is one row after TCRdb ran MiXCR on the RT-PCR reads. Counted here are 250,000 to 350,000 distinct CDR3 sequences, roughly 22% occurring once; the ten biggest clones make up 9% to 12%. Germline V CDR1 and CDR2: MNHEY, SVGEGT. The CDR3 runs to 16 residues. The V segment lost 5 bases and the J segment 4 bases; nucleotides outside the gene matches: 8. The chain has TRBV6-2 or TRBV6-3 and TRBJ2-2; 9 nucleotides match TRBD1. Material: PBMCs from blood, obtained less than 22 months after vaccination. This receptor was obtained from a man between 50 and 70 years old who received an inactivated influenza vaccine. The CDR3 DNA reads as TGTGCCAGCAGTCCTCCGGGACAGGGTATCACCGGGGAGCTGTTTTTT. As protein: CASSPPGQGITGELFF.